A single sample gave rise to the 22 T cell receptor beta chains below, sequenced in a study of blood T cell repertoires in COVID-19. Sequencing was performed with immunoSEQ multiplex PCR; in TCRdb, only in-frame clones are kept and a portion is missing. The table records approximately 160,000 clones, about 88% of them present only once. The specimen sequenced was peripheral blood. These TCRs come from a woman older than 75 with acute or convalescent COVID-19.

The genes are TRBV6-5 and TRBJ1-5; D gene ambiguous. Germline loops: CDR1 MNHEY, CDR2 SVGAGI. This CDR3 has 15 amino acids. Trimming cost V 6 bases and J 3 bases, with 15 bases left between them. The CDR3 protein is CASSLTVAVNQPQHF. The CDR3 DNA is TGTGCCAGCAGCCTGACGGTCGCGGTCAATCAGCCCCAGCATTTT.

This clone occurred a few times. This chain uses TRBV5-6 with TRBJ2-1; D possibly corresponds to TRBD2 (5 bases). The germline V gene has CDR1 SGHDT and CDR2 YYEEEE. The V gene lost 1 base and the J gene lost 7 bases, with 15 bases spanning the gap. The CDR3 is 15 amino acids. DNA of the CDR3: TGTGCCAGCAGCTTGACCCCACTAGGAAATAATGAGCAGTTCTTC. It encodes CASSLTPLGNNEQFF.

This clone was seen a single time. This chain connects TRBV20-1 to TRBJ1-4, with a weak D call TRBD1 (6 bases). The CDR3 is made up of 14 amino acids. V was shortened by 4 bases and J by 10 bases, with 19 bases between the two germline ends. From germline, CDR1 is DFQATT and CDR2 SNEGSKA (reference sequence). The CDR3 region has the DNA TGCAGTGCTAATGAAGTTGGGGGCATTGGAAAACTGTTTTTT. It encodes CSANEVGGIGKLFF.

V is TRBV5-1 and J is TRBJ1-1; TRBD1 matches at 7 bases. Germline V gene lookup returns CDR1 SGHRS and CDR2 YFSETQ. The CDR3 runs 15 residues. Trimming at V came to 4 bases and at J to 1 base, leaving 7 bases not matched to a gene. CDR3 loop: CASSPWDSSNTEAFF. CDR3 nucleotides: TGCGCCAGCAGCCCCTGGGACAGTTCGAACACTGAAGCTTTCTTT.

The rearrangement links TRBV4-2 to TRBJ1-4; D is unclear. Germline-derived CDR1 and CDR2 are LGHNA and YNFKEQ. This CDR3 has 18 amino acids. The ends were cut back, 2 bases at V and 0 bases at J, with 16 bases in the middle. CDR3 sequence: CASSQLSGGVATNEKLFF. CDR3 nucleotide sequence: TGTGCCAGCAGCCAACTTAGTGGTGGAGTCGCAACTAATGAAAAACTGTTTTTT.

This rearrangement joins TRBV4-1 to TRBJ2-7; 8 bases are shared with TRBD2. V shed 4 bases, J shed 0 bases, and the junction held 8 bases outside the gene matches. Germline lookup yields CDR1 MGHRA and CDR2 YSYEKL. There are 16 residues in the CDR3. Here the CDR3 reads CASSRGLAGSSYEQYF. The CDR3 region has the DNA TGCGCCAGCAGCCGGGGTTTAGCGGGGAGCTCCTACGAGCAGTACTTC.

This clone was counted a single time. This chain links TRBV28 with TRBJ2-2; 11 nucleotides agree with TRBD1. The germline V gene has CDR1 MDHEN and CDR2 SYDVKM. This CDR3 has 16 residues. Losses at the gene ends were 6 bases for V and 7 bases for J; bases not matched to a gene: 10. CDR3 sequence reads: CASRPLLGQGDGELFF. The DNA for the CDR3 is TGTGCCAGCAGACCCCTTTTGGGACAGGGGGACGGGGAGCTGTTTTTT.

The chain employs TRBV7-9 and TRBJ2-5; 9 nucleotides match TRBD1. From germline, CDR1 is SEHNR and CDR2 FQNEAQ (reference sequence). The CDR3 contains 14 residues. Trimming cost V 5 bases and J 5 bases; bases outside gene matches: 6. The CDR3 here is CASSLRQGVETQYF. The CDR3 region has the DNA TGTGCCAGCAGCCTAAGACAGGGGGTGGAGACCCAGTACTTC.

This chain connects TRBV9 to TRBJ2-1, with TRBD2 matching over 7 bases. Germline CDR1 is SGDLS and CDR2 is YYNGEE. Trimming took 0 bases from V and 5 from J; bases not matched to a gene: 8. The CDR3 has 16 amino acids. CDR3: CASSVGGGGPHNEQFF. CDR3 bases: TGTGCCAGCAGCGTAGGTGGCGGGGGACCCCACAATGAGCAGTTCTTC. The full variable domain, rest sourced from reference TRBV9 and TRBJ2-1, is DSGVTQTPKHLITATGQRVTLRCSPRSGDLSVYWYQQSLDQGLQFLIQYYNGEERAKGNILERFSAQQFPDLHSELNLSSLELGDSALYFCASSVGGGGPHNEQFFGPGTRLTVL.

This clone came up once. The chain recombines TRBV28 with TRBJ2-1; 8 nucleotides agree with TRBD1. The CDR3 totals 16 residues. The V gene's germline CDR1 is MDHEN and CDR2 SYDVKM. Losses at the gene ends were 5 bases for V and 7 bases for J; bases not matched to a gene: 13. The CDR3 region is CASSMLGGQGLNEQFF. The CDR3 coding sequence is TGTGCCAGCAGTATGCTTGGAGGACAGGGCTTAAATGAGCAGTTCTTC.

This chain joins TRBV4-2 and TRBJ1-6, with 10 positions matching TRBD1. This CDR3 is built from 18 residues. V lost 0 bases to trimming and J lost 9 bases; unmatched junction nucleotides: 11. Germline CDR1 and CDR2: LGHNA and YNFKEQ. The CDR3 loop is CASSQDNSPGQGLSPLHF. CDR3 sequence (DNA): TGTGCCAGCAGCCAAGATAACTCCCCGGGACAGGGGCTTTCACCCCTCCACTTT.

This clone has more than one count but fewer than ten. The chain couples TRBV6-5 to TRBJ2-7; D may be TRBD2 (6 bases). The germline V gene has CDR1 MNHEY and CDR2 SVGAGI. Trimming shortened V by 8 bases and J by 6 bases, and 23 bases separated the two germline ends. The CDR3 spans 15 residues. As DNA, the CDR3 is TGTGCCAGCCAATACCTAGCAGGGACTTTGGGCGAGCAGTACTTC. This encodes CASQYLAGTLGEQYF.

The rearrangement uses TRBV2 and TRBJ2-5; TRBD2 might be the D (5 bases). The CDR3 has 15 amino acids. Per the germline V gene, CDR1 is SNHLY and CDR2 is FYNNEI. Trimming pared 1 base from V and 0 bases from J, leaving 9 bases between. CDR3 in amino acids: CASSEVAGYQETQYF. Here the CDR3 DNA reads TGTGCCAGCAGTGAAGTTGCGGGCTACCAAGAGACCCAGTACTTC.

The CDR3 region has the DNA TGCGCCAGCAGCACGACTAGCGGTGGGGAGCAGTACTTC. Translating gives CASSTTSGGEQYF. The rearrangement uses TRBV5-1 and TRBJ2-7, with 9 bases lining up with TRBD2. The trim removed 4 bases at V and 7 bases at J, leaving 6 bases unmatched. The germline CDR1 and CDR2 sequences are SGHRS and YFSETQ. The CDR3 sequence is 13 residues long.

The chain recombines TRBV6-7 with TRBJ1-3; TRBD1 matches at 7 bases. TRBV6-7 is an open reading frame whose function is uncertain. Trimming at V came to 4 bases and at J to 0 bases, leaving 3 bases not matched to a gene. The CDR3 totals 15 residues. The CDR3: CASSSGQSSGNTIYF. The DNA for the CDR3 is TGTGCCAGCAGTTCGGGACAGAGCTCTGGAAACACCATATATTTT.

The V and J genes are TRBV5-6 and TRBJ2-7, with no clear D. The CDR3 loop spans 14 amino acids. Germline CDR1 is SGHDT and CDR2 is YYEEEE. The V gene lost 0 bases and the J gene lost 3 bases, with 10 bases spanning the gap. The DNA of the CDR3 is TGTGCCAGCAGCTTGGTTGGGCCAGACTACGAGCAGTACTTC. This gives the protein CASSLVGPDYEQYF.

V and J are TRBV3-1 (or the pseudogene TRBV3-2) and TRBJ1-3; D not certain. The CDR3 covers 12 residues. CDR1 is LGHDT, CDR2 YNNKEL, per germline (reference sequence). V was pared by 2 bases and J by 6 bases, with 5 bases between. The CDR3 nucleotides read TGTGCCAGCAGCCAACTGTCAAACACCATATATTTT. This gives the protein CASSQLSNTIYF.

This clone was observed once. One junction end disagrees with the germline gene, perhaps due to a read error. V gene TRBV2 combines with J gene TRBJ1-2, with TRBD1 as a possible D gene (5 bases). This CDR3 has 13 amino acids. Germline CDR1 SNHLY, CDR2 FYNNEI. CDR3 DNA: TGTGCCAGCAGTGAAGGGGGCCGCTATGGCCACACCTTC. This sequence encodes CASSEGGRYGHTF.

This chain uses TRBV28 with TRBJ1-2; no definite D call. V lost 5 bases and J 4 bases, leaving 14 bases between the germline ends. Per the germline V gene, CDR1 is MDHEN and CDR2 is SYDVKM. The CDR3 has 14 residues. This CDR3 is CASSITPGGYGYTF. DNA for the CDR3: TGTGCCAGCAGTATTACTCCGGGTGGCTATGGCTACACCTTC.

J is TRBJ1-1 and V is TRBV11-2, with D unclear. The CDR3 has 14 amino acids. CDR1 is SGHAT, CDR2 FQNNGV, per germline. V dropped 1 base and J dropped 2 bases, with 8 bases sitting between them. CDR3 sequence: CASSLGAVNTEAFF. DNA of the CDR3: TGTGCCAGCAGCTTAGGGGCAGTAAACACTGAAGCTTTCTTT.

This clone was observed a single time. The rearrangement links TRBV19 to TRBJ1-1; D perhaps matches TRBD1 (5 bases). The length of the CDR3 is 13 residues. With 3 bases removed from V and 5 bases from J, the gap between germline ends came to 10 bases. Germline V lookup: CDR1 LNHDA, CDR2 SQIVND (reference sequence). The CDR3 DNA is TGTGCCAGTAGTATCGCAGGGCGGACTGAAGCTTTCTTT. It encodes CASSIAGRTEAFF. The full variable domain, completed using reference TRBV19 and TRBJ1-1, is DGGITQSPKYLFRKEGQNVTLSCEQNLNHDAMYWYRQDPGQGLRLIYYSQIVNDFQKGDIAEGYSVSREKKESFPLTVTSAQKNPTAFYLCASSIAGRTEAFFGQGTRLTVV.

The gene calls are TRBV20-1 and TRBJ2-4; D may be TRBD2 (7 bases). The CDR3 loop spans 16 amino acids. Germline loops: CDR1 DFQATT, CDR2 SNEGSKA (reference sequence). The V gene lost 3 bases and the J gene lost 0 bases, with 15 bases spanning the gap. The CDR3 loop is CSASRGGVLAKNIQYF. Here the CDR3 DNA reads TGCAGTGCTAGTAGGGGGGGGGTTTTAGCCAAAAACATTCAGTACTTC.